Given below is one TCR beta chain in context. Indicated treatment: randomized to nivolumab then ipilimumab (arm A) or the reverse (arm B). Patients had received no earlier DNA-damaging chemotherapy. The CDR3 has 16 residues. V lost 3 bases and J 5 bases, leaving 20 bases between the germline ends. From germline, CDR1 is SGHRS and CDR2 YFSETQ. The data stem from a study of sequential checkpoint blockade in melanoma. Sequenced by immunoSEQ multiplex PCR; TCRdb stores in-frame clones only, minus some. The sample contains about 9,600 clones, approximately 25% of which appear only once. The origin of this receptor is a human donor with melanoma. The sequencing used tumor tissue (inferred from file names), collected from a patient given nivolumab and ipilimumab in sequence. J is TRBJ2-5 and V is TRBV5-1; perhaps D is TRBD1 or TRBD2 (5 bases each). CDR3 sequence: CASSSSGASYWETQYF. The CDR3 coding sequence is TGCGCCAGCAGCTCGTCCGGGGCCTCTTACTGGGAGACCCAGTACTTC.